The 26 T cell receptor beta chains in this list originate from one sample, sequenced in a study of blood T cells in healthy people across ages. It was with a sample-barcoded 5' primer and a J-beta primer mix that a second PCR of roughly 7 to 11 cycles was run. TCRdb re-called the 5' RACE reads with MiXCR, one entry per CDR3 protein. The repertoire holds approximately 730,000 distinct CDR3 sequences, with 50% to 65% as singletons. Material: blood. These receptors were collected from an elderly man in good health.

This clonotype was detected only a few times. V and J are TRBV7-2 and TRBJ2-1; the match to TRBD2 covers 8 bases. The V and J ends lost 3 bases and 8 bases, in that order; junction bases with no gene match: 12. Germline-derived CDR1 and CDR2 are SGHTA and FQGNSA. There are 16 residues in the CDR3. The CDR3 loop reads CASSLIAGMAGDEQFF. CDR3 nucleotide sequence: TGTGCCAGCAGCTTGATAGCGGGGATGGCAGGGGATGAGCAGTTCTTC.

The V gene is TRBV2, the J gene TRBJ1-2, with TRBD1 matching over 7 bases. Trimming removed 6 bases from V and 1 base from J; junction bases left unmatched: 5. Germline lookup yields CDR1 SNHLY and CDR2 FYNNEI. CDR3 size: 14 residues. CDR3 protein: CASSEQGDNYGYTF. CDR3 nucleotide sequence: TGTGCCAGCAGCGAGCAGGGGGATAACTATGGCTACACCTTC.

The rearrangement joins TRBV29-1 to TRBJ2-4, with a possible D match to TRBD1 (6 bases). V lost 5 bases and J 2 bases, leaving 16 bases between the germline ends. The CDR3 totals 15 residues. Germline V lookup: CDR1 SQVTM, CDR2 ANQGSEA. CDR3 amino acids: CSVTVQGRSKNIQYF. DNA for the CDR3: TGCAGCGTTACAGTACAGGGAAGGTCCAAAAACATTCAGTACTTC.

This rearrangement joins TRBV12-3 or TRBV12-4 to TRBJ2-7; no reliable D call. Trimming pared 6 bases from V and 2 bases from J, leaving 11 bases between. The CDR3 has 13 amino acids. CDR3 sequence reads: CASRSLLTYEQYF. The CDR3 nucleotides are TGTGCCAGCAGGTCCCTTCTTACCTACGAGCAGTACTTC.

The J gene is TRBJ1-2, the V gene TRBV20-1; TRBD1 aligns across 11 bases. Germline CDR1 is DFQATT and CDR2 is SNEGSKA (reference sequence). This CDR3 is built from 13 residues. V trimming: 0 bases; J trimming: 8 bases; junction bases outside the gene matches: 2. The CDR3 DNA follows: TGCAGTGCTAGAGAGGGGACAGGGGGAGGCTACACCTTC. Its translation: CSAREGTGGGYTF.

This sequence joins TRBV20-1 and TRBJ1-6; D remains ambiguous. Germline V gene sequence: CDR1 DFQATT, CDR2 SNEGSKA (reference sequence). Trimming removed 2 bases from V and 4 bases from J, with 6 bases in between. The CDR3 extends over 13 amino acids. The CDR3: CSARIDYNSPLHF. The CDR3, as DNA: TGCAGTGCTAGAATAGATTATAATTCACCCCTCCACTTT.

This clonotype was counted only a few times. This CDR3 is CSVVRKVNTEAFF. CDR3 nucleotide sequence: TGCAGCGTTGTGCGCAAAGTGAACACTGAAGCTTTCTTT. J is TRBJ1-1 and V is TRBV29-1; no clear D gene. The CDR3 covers 13 residues. V was shortened by 4 bases and J by 0 bases, with 9 bases between the two germline ends. Germline lookup yields CDR1 SQVTM and CDR2 ANQGSEA.

The V call is TRBV28, the J call TRBJ1-5, with D unresolved. Germline V CDR1 and CDR2: MDHEN, SYDVKM. V was clipped by 4 bases and J by 5 bases, with 6 bases between them. The length of the CDR3 is 12 residues. The CDR3: CASSSRYQPQHF. CDR3 DNA: TGTGCCAGCAGTTCACGATATCAGCCCCAGCATTTT.

V gene TRBV29-1 combines with J gene TRBJ2-3, with TRBD1 identical over 10 bases. Germline V gene lookup returns CDR1 SQVTM and CDR2 ANQGSEA. The ends lost 6 bases at V and 14 bases at J; junction bases unmatched: 20. This CDR3 comprises 15 residues. The CDR3 DNA reads as TGCAGCGTAACAGGTGGGACAGGGGAAGGAGGGTACGCGTATTTT. Translated, it gives CSVTGGTGEGGYAYF.

The chain has TRBV29-1 and TRBJ1-3, with 7 bases identical to TRBD1. V lost 7 bases to trimming and J lost 0 bases; unmatched junction nucleotides: 6. Germline lookup yields CDR1 SQVTM and CDR2 ANQGSEA. This CDR3 is 14 amino acids long. The CDR3 here is CSAGGQSSGNTIYF. Here the CDR3 DNA reads TGCAGCGCTGGGGGACAGAGCTCTGGAAACACCATATATTTT.

This CDR3 reads CASRWGRGNNEQFF. The CDR3, as DNA: TGTGCCAGCAGGTGGGGCAGGGGGAACAATGAGCAGTTCTTC. The J gene is TRBJ2-1, the V gene TRBV27; 7 bases agree with TRBD1. V lost 6 bases to trimming and J lost 5 bases; unmatched junction nucleotides: 7. Germline CDR1 MNHEY, CDR2 SMNVEV (reference sequence). This CDR3 has 14 amino acids.

A few counts support this clonotype. The CDR3 bases are TGCAGCGTTCAGGACACTTACAATGAGCAGTTCTTC. This sequence encodes CSVQDTYNEQFF. V usage is TRBV29-1 and J usage is TRBJ2-1; D is possibly TRBD1 (5 bases). This CDR3 is built from 12 residues. The ends were cut back, 5 bases at V and 4 bases at J, with 9 bases in the middle. The germline CDR1 and CDR2 sequences are SQVTM and ANQGSEA.

The genes are TRBV2 and TRBJ2-5; D may match TRBD1 or TRBD2 (6 bases each). The germline CDR1 and CDR2 sequences are SNHLY and FYNNEI. Trimming shortened V by 6 bases and J by 11 bases, and 19 bases separated the two germline ends. The CDR3 consists of 13 residues. CDR3 bases: TGTGCCAGCAGCTCGATGGAGAGGGGGGAGCAGTACTTC. This encodes CASSSMERGEQYF.

This clonotype was observed a few times. The chain joins TRBV3-1 to TRBJ2-7; either TRBD1 or TRBD2 may supply D (5 bases each). The CDR3 is made up of 13 amino acids. V was pared by 0 bases and J by 10 bases, with 13 bases between. Germline V gives CDR1 LGHDT, CDR2 YNNKEL (reference sequence). The CDR3 DNA sequence: TGTGCCAGCAGCCAAGAGGGTCCGGGACCACAGTACTTC. It is translated as CASSQEGPGPQYF.

In this sample, this clonotype turned up a few times. The chain combines TRBV18 with TRBJ2-5; weak D call: TRBD1 (6 bases). CDR3 length: 14 residues. The V and J ends lost 5 bases and 2 bases respectively, with 12 bases between them. The germline V gene encodes CDR1 KGHSH and CDR2 LQKENI. CDR3 coding DNA: TGTGCCAGCTCAATCGTCCAGGGGCAAGAGACCCAGTACTTC. It translates to CASSIVQGQETQYF.

The chain is built from TRBV20-1 and TRBJ2-1, with 14 bases aligning to TRBD2. The J call may be faulty, since TRBJ2-7 better matches the DNA end. Germline CDR1 DFQATT, CDR2 SNEGSKA (reference sequence). This CDR3 is 17 amino acids long. CDR3 in amino acids: CSATGLAGVSSYNEQYF. CDR3 coding DNA: TGCAGTGCTACGGGACTAGCGGGAGTGTCCTCCTACAATGAGCAGTACTTC.

A single count supports this clonotype. A much more abundant neighbour one base away suggests this may be a read error. The chain joins TRBV29-1 to TRBJ2-1; TRBD1 is a possible D gene (6 bases). Germline values: CDR1 SQVTM, CDR2 ANQGSEA. The length of the CDR3 is 11 residues. CDR3 sequence (DNA): TGCGGCGTTGATGAGGGGGATGAGCAGTTCTTC. Amino acids: CGVDEGDEQFF.

The chain has TRBV20-1 and TRBJ2-1; 8 bases match TRBD1. The ends lost 4 bases at V and 7 bases at J; junction bases unmatched: 9. The CDR3 length is 14 residues. Per germline, CDR1 DFQATT and CDR2 SNEGSKA (reference sequence). This chain's CDR3 is CSAKQGGPLNEQFF. The DNA for the CDR3 is TGCAGTGCTAAACAGGGGGGCCCTCTAAATGAGCAGTTCTTC.

This clonotype has more than one count but fewer than ten. The rearrangement uses TRBV9 and TRBJ2-3; D remains ambiguous. V was shortened by 4 bases and J by 6 bases, with 18 bases between the two germline ends. CDR1 is SGDLS and CDR2 is YYNGEE in the germline V gene. This CDR3 is built from 15 residues. The CDR3 here is CASSPSRTEVDTQYF. The CDR3 coding sequence is TGTGCCAGCAGCCCCAGCCGAACCGAGGTGGATACGCAGTATTTT.

With regard to this clonotype: This may stem from a read error, because a much larger clone lies one nucleotide away. This sequence joins TRBV12-3 or TRBV12-4 and TRBJ2-1, with D hard to call. The V end lost 5 bases, the J end lost 12 bases, and 14 bases lay between the germline ends. CDR3 length: 12 amino acids. CDR3 bases: TGTGCCAGCAGTGGGTCGGCGCTACGGCAGTTCTTC. Protein: CASSGSALRQFF.

This chain joins TRBV6-2 or TRBV6-3 and TRBJ1-2; no definite D call. CDR3 length: 14 residues. Germline loops: CDR1 MNHEY, CDR2 SVGEGT. V lost 0 bases, J lost 2 bases, and 7 bases lay in between. CDR3 sequence: CASSYSIGNYGYTF. The CDR3 DNA follows: TGTGCCAGCAGTTACTCGATCGGGAACTATGGCTACACCTTC.

This clonotype was counted once. V and J are TRBV14 and TRBJ1-1, with TRBD1 matching over 8 bases. CDR3 length: 17 residues. Germline values: CDR1 SGHDN, CDR2 FVKESK. J was trimmed by 5 bases and V by 4 bases; bases with no gene match: 15. CDR3 sequence reads: CASSPLTLRQGRTEAFF. CDR3 DNA sequence: TGTGCCAGCAGCCCCCTTACCCTACGACAGGGGAGGACTGAAGCTTTCTTT.

This clonotype was seen a few times. The rearrangement links TRBV9 to TRBJ2-2; TRBD2 matches at 8 bases. There are 16 residues in the CDR3. The germline V gene encodes CDR1 SGDLS and CDR2 YYNGEE. The V gene end was trimmed by 2 bases and the J gene end by 4 bases; junction bases not matched to a gene: 7. CDR3 DNA: TGTGCCAGCAGCGTTGGGCTAGCGGGTGGCACCGGGGAGCTGTTTTTT. Its protein is CASSVGLAGGTGELFF. Based on the CDR3 plus reference TRBV9 and TRBJ2-2, the full variable domain is DSGVTQTPKHLITATGQRVTLRCSPRSGDLSVYWYQQSLDQGLQFLIQYYNGEERAKGNILERFSAQQFPDLHSELNLSSLELGDSALYFCASSVGLAGGTGELFFGEGSRLTVL.

This chain joins TRBV24-1 and TRBJ2-3; 7 nucleotides agree with TRBD2. Per the germline V gene, CDR1 is KGHDR and CDR2 is SFDVKD. CDR3 length: 15 residues. Trimming took 2 bases from V and 14 from J; bases not matched to a gene: 15. The CDR3 region has the DNA TGTGCCACCAGTGATTCTCTAGCGGAGCACAGATACGCGTATTTT. Protein product: CATSDSLAEHRYAYF.

The rearrangement uses TRBV5-1 and TRBJ2-4; D assignment may be TRBD1 or TRBD2 (6 bases each). Per the germline V gene, CDR1 is SGHRS and CDR2 is YFSETQ. The V end was cut by 0 bases, the J end by 13 bases, with 17 bases between. The CDR3 extends over 14 amino acids. In DNA form, the CDR3 reads TGCGCCAGCAGCTTGGCTCAGGGGCCGGGAGAGCAGTACTTC. It specifies CASSLAQGPGEQYF.

The V gene is TRBV18, the J gene TRBJ1-2, with 8 bases aligning to TRBD1. V lost 6 bases, J lost 4 bases, and 13 bases stayed unmatched. Germline V gives CDR1 KGHSH, CDR2 LQKENI. This CDR3 contains 16 residues. CDR3 nucleotides: TGTGCCAGCTCGCCGGACAGGGACGCTATTGGCTATGGCTACACCTTC. Translation: CASSPDRDAIGYGYTF.